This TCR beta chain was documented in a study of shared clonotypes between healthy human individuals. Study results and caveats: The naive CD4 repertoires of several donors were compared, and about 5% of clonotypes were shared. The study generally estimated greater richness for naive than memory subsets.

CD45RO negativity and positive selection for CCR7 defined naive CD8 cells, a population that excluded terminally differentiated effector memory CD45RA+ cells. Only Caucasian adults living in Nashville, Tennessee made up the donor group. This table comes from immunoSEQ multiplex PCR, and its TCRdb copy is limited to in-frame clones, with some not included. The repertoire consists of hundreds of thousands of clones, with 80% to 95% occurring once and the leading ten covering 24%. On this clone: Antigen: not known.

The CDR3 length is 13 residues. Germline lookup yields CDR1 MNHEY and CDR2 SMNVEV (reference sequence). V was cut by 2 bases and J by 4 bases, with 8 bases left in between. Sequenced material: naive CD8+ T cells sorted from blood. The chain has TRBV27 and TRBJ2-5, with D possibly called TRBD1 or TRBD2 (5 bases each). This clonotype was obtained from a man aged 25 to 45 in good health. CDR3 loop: CASSLPGRETQYF. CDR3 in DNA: TGTGCCAGCAGTTTACCAGGGAGAGAGACCCAGTACTTC.